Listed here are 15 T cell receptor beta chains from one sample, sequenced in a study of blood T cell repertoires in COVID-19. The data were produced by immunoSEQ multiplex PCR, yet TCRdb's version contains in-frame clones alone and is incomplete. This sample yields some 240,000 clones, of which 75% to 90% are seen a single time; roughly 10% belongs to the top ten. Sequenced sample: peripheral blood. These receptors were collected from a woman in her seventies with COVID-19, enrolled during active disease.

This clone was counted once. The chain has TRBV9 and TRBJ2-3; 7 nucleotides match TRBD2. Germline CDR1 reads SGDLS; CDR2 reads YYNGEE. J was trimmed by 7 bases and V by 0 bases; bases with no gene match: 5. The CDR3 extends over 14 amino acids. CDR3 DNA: TGTGCCAGCAGCGTAGGGGGTAGCGGGTATACGCAGTATTTT. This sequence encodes CASSVGGSGYTQYF.

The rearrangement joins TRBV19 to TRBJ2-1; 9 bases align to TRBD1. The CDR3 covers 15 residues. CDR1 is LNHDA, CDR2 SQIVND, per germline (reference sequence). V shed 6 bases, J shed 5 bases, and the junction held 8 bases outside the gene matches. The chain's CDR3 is CASSREGQGHNEQFF. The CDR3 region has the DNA TGTGCCAGTAGCAGAGAGGGACAGGGTCACAATGAGCAGTTCTTC.

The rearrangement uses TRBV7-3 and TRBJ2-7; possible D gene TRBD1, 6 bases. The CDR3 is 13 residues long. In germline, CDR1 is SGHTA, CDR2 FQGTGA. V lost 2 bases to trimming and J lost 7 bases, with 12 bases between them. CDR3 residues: CASSLGGSGEQYF. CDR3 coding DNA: TGTGCCAGCAGCTTAGGGGGCTCGGGGGAGCAGTACTTC.

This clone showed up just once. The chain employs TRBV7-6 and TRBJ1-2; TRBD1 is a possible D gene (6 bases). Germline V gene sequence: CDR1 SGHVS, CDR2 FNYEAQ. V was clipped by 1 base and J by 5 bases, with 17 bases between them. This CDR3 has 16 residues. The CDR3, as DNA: TGTGCCAGCAGCTTAGGCCCCGAACCAGGGGTTTATGGCTACACCTTC. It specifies CASSLGPEPGVYGYTF.

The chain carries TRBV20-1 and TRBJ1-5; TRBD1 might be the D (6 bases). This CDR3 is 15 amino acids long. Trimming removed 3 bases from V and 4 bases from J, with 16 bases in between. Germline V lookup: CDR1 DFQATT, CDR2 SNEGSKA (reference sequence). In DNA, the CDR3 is TGCAGTGCTAGTTCCTCTTTGGGGGCAAATCAGCCCCAGCATTTT. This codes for CSASSSLGANQPQHF.

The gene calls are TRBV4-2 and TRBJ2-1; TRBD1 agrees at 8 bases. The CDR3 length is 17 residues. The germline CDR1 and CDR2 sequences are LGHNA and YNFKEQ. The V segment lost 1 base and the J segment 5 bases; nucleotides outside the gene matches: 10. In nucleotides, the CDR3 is TGTGCCAGCAGCCAAGGGGTAGGACAGGGTGGCGACAATGAGCAGTTCTTC. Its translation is CASSQGVGQGGDNEQFF.

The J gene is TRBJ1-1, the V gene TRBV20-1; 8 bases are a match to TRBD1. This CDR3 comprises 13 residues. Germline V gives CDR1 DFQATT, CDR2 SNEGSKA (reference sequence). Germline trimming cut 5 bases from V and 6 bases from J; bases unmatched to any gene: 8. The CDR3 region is CSARGQGYSEAFF. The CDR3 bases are TGCAGTGCTCGTGGACAGGGATACTCTGAAGCTTTCTTT.

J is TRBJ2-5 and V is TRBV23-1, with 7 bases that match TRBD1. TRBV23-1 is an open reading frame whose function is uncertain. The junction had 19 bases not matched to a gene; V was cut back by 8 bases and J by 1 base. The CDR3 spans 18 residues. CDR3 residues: CASGSSAPTRDSQETQYF. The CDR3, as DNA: TGCGCCAGCGGGTCGTCCGCACCCACAAGGGACAGCCAAGAGACCCAGTACTTC.

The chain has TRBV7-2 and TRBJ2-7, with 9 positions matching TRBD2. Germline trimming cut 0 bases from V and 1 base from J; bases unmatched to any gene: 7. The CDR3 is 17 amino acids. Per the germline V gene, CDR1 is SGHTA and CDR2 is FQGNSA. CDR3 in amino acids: CASSLARLAGRSYEQYF. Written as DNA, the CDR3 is TGTGCCAGCAGCTTAGCTCGGCTAGCGGGAAGGTCCTACGAGCAGTACTTC.

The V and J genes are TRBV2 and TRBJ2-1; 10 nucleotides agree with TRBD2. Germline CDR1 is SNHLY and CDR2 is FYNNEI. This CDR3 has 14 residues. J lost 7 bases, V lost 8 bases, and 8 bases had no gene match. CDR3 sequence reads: CASRVGTSANEQFF. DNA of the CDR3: TGTGCCAGCCGAGTAGGGACTAGCGCGAATGAGCAGTTCTTC. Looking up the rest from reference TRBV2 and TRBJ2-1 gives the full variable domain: EPEVTQTPSHQVTQMGQEVILRCVPISNHLYFYWYRQILGQKVEFLVSFYNNEISEKSEIFDDQFSVERPDGSNFTLKIRSTKLEDSAMYFCASRVGTSANEQFFGPGTRLTVL.

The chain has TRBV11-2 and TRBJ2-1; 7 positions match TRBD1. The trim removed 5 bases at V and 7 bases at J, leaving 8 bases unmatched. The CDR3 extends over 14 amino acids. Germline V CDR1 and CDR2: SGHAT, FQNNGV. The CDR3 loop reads CASSGQASKNEQFF. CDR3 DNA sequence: TGTGCCAGCAGCGGACAGGCCAGTAAGAATGAGCAGTTCTTC.

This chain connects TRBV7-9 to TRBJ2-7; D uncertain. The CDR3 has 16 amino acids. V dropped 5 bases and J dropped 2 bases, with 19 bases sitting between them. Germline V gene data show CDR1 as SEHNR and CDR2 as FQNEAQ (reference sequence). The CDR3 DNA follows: TGTGCCAGCAGCCCCCAGAAGTGGTCTCTTCCCTACGAGCAGTACTTC. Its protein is CASSPQKWSLPYEQYF.

CDR3 in amino acids: CARSLAQNEQYF. DNA for the CDR3: TGTGCCAGAAGCTTAGCCCAGAACGAGCAGTACTTC. The J gene is TRBJ2-7, the V gene TRBV7-5; the table's D gene call, TRBD1, was not cross checked with the DNA. TRBV7-5 is listed as a pseudogene. This CDR3 comprises 12 residues.

CDR3 nucleotides: TGTGCCACCAGCAGAGGACAGGGTGGATCCTACGAGCAGTACTTC. Protein product: CATSRGQGGSYEQYF. The chain has TRBV15 and TRBJ2-7, with 7 positions matching TRBD1. Germline CDR1 is LNHNV and CDR2 is YYDKDF (reference sequence). CDR3 length: 15 amino acids. V lost 1 base and J lost 1; bases outside the gene matches: 4.

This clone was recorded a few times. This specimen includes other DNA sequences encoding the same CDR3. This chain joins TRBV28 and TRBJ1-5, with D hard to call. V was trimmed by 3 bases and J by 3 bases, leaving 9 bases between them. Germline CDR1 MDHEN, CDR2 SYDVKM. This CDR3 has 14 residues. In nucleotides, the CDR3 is TGTGCCAGCAGTTTTCCCGGGGTCAATCAGCCCCAGCATTTT. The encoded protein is CASSFPGVNQPQHF.